A single T cell receptor (beta chain) is shown here with its context. The data were taken from a study of blood T cell repertoires in COVID-19. How the authors handled the data: Counts of nucleated cells, estimated from reference gene primer amplification, were obtained. Measured with immunoSEQ multiplex PCR; TCRdb has only the in-frame clones, and not every one. That table supplies the V and J calls and clone size; D and trimming were determined from the DNA. The sample carries 350,000 to 400,000 clones, more than 75% recorded once. The CDR3 is made up of 15 amino acids. J lost 7 bases, V lost 7 bases, and 4 bases had no gene match. Germline lookup yields CDR1 SNHLY and CDR2 FYNNEI. Participant ages covered about 18 to 95 years across around 25 US areas. Resolution of symptoms, clearance, or two negative PCRs was present in recovered Cohort 3 donors.

Sequenced input: PBMCs or T cells enriched from blood (not recorded which). The chain couples TRBV2 to TRBJ2-1, with 16 nucleotides matching TRBD2. The sequence was collected from a woman aged 30 to 39 who had recovered from COVID-19. CDR3 sequence: CASTPGLAGGNEQFF. CDR3 coding DNA: TGTGCCAGCACTCCGGGACTAGCGGGAGGGAATGAGCAGTTCTTC.